This TCR beta chain was identified in a study of CD8 T cells in ankylosing spondylitis. General study points: Fewer than ten highly homologous variants made up a TCR beta motif, and this motif appeared characteristic of ankylosing spondylitis blood. Earlier literature documents some of the motif variants in reactive arthritis synovial fluid and blood.

This clonotype was detected many times. Its antigen remains unknown. V gave up 0 bases and J gave up 2 bases, with 14 bases separating them. Germline CDR1 is LGHNA and CDR2 is YNFKEQ. The CDR3 is made up of 17 amino acids. In TCRdb, the 5' RACE reads were re-called with MiXCR into one record per CDR3 protein. Of about 540,000 distinct CDR3 sequences detected, roughly 13% appear once; the ten largest clones hold approximately 6.2%. The receptor's source is a male donor with ankylosing spondylitis. Material for sequencing was blood, either unsorted or a sorted T cell fraction (not recorded which). The chain employs TRBV4-2 and TRBJ1-5; no clear D gene. CDR3 nucleotide sequence: TGTGCCAGCAGCCAAGATCAGGAGGGCCCAGGCAATCAGCCCCAGCATTTT. Protein product: CASSQDQEGPGNQPQHF.